Following are 22 T cell receptor beta chains from one sample sequenced in a study of blood T cells in healthy people across ages. Sample-barcoded 5' priming and a J-beta primer mix drove a second PCR of about 6 to 12 cycles. One entry per CDR3 protein results from TCRdb running MiXCR on the 5' RACE reads. The table lists roughly 550,000 distinct CDR3 sequences, under 30% of them singletons. The same specimen was also included in a second study, on T cells of mothers and their children.

Sequenced sample: blood. These receptors were collected from a boy between 10 and 17 years old in good health.

The chain has TRBV7-2 and TRBJ1-2; possible D gene TRBD1, 6 bases. From germline, CDR1 is SGHTA and CDR2 FQGNSA. Trimming removed 4 bases from V and 2 bases from J, with 11 bases in between. This CDR3 spans 14 amino acids. This CDR3 reads CASSSGTGNYGYTF. CDR3 sequence (DNA): TGTGCCAGCAGCTCCGGTACAGGGAACTATGGCTACACCTTC.

The chain combines TRBV15 with TRBJ2-1; 8 bases fit TRBD2. TRBJ2-5 explains the end of the DNA better; the J call may be wrong. The CDR3 extends over 15 amino acids. CDR1 and CDR2 from the germline V gene are LNHNV and YYDKDF (reference sequence). The CDR3, as DNA: TGTGCCACCAGCGCCCCACTAGCGGAACAAGAGACCCAGTACTTC. This sequence encodes CATSAPLAEQETQYF.

This clonotype was observed a handful of times. This rearrangement joins TRBV7-2 to TRBJ2-5; 9 bases map to TRBD2. The CDR3 consists of 13 residues. The germline V gene encodes CDR1 SGHTA and CDR2 FQGNSA. Germline trimming cut 6 bases from V and 11 bases from J; bases unmatched to any gene: 10. As DNA, the CDR3 is TGTGCCAGCAGTAGCGGGGGACCAAACGGGCAGTACTTC. Protein product: CASSSGGPNGQYF.

This clonotype appeared a few times. The chain couples TRBV7-9 to TRBJ2-4, with D maybe TRBD1 (5 bases). Germline V gene data show CDR1 as SEHNR and CDR2 as FQNEAQ (reference sequence). The V end was cut by 5 bases, the J end by 0 bases, with 11 bases between. There are 15 residues in the CDR3. CDR3 sequence reads: CASSPSTEAKNIQYF. The CDR3 nucleotides are TGTGCCAGCAGCCCCTCGACAGAAGCCAAAAACATTCAGTACTTC.

The rearrangement joins TRBV5-1 to TRBJ2-7, with D possibly TRBD2 on 5 matching bases. Germline CDR1 SGHRS, CDR2 YFSETQ. The germline V and J ends were trimmed by 3 bases and 2 bases, with 18 bases remaining between them. The CDR3 is 16 amino acids. CDR3 amino acids: CASSWGVGSGTYEQYF. The CDR3 DNA reads TGCGCCAGCAGCTGGGGAGTTGGATCGGGTACCTACGAGCAGTACTTC.

CDR3 coding DNA: TGTGCCAGCAGTTTAAGTTTGCAGGGGCCGAAGATGAACACTGAAGCTTTCTTT. Its protein is CASSLSLQGPKMNTEAFF. The chain joins TRBV28 to TRBJ1-1; D perhaps matches TRBD1 (6 bases). The CDR3 covers 18 residues. CDR1 MDHEN and CDR2 SYDVKM come from the germline V gene. V was pared by 2 bases and J by 0 bases, with 19 bases between.

This clonotype appeared a few times. CDR3 nucleotides: TGTGCCAGCAGTTACTTATCGGGGGCTCGCAACACCATATATTTT. It is translated as CASSYLSGARNTIYF. The rearrangement links TRBV6-6 to TRBJ1-3, with a tentative D call TRBD1 (6 bases). Per the germline V gene, CDR1 is MNHNY and CDR2 is SVGAGI (reference sequence). CDR3 length: 15 residues. V lost 1 base, J lost 7 bases, and 14 bases lay in between.

The gene calls are TRBV4-2 and TRBJ2-7; D is perhaps TRBD2 (5 bases). This CDR3 spans 14 amino acids. CDR1 is LGHNA, CDR2 YNFKEQ, per germline. V lost 3 bases and J lost 3, with 12 bases in between. For the CDR3, the DNA is TGTGCCAGCAGCCATGCGAGCGGAGACTACGAGCAGTACTTC. Its translation is CASSHASGDYEQYF.

The chain employs TRBV9 and TRBJ2-3, with D unresolved. The germline V gene has CDR1 SGDLS and CDR2 YYNGEE. The CDR3 has 13 residues. Deletions cut 0 bases from V and 2 bases from J, with 4 bases between. CDR3: CASSVETTDTQYF. CDR3 DNA: TGTGCCAGCAGCGTAGAGACCACAGATACGCAGTATTTT.

The chain couples TRBV12-3 or TRBV12-4 to TRBJ1-1, with a possible D match to TRBD1 (5 bases). Trimming stripped 2 bases from V and 7 bases from J, with 35 bases between. This CDR3 is 21 amino acids long. The CDR3 loop reads CASSLHQRGGVMGSTRFEAFF. The CDR3 DNA sequence: TGTGCCAGCAGTTTACACCAACGCGGGGGAGTGATGGGTTCTACGCGATTTGAAGCTTTCTTT.

This chain connects TRBV5-1 to TRBJ1-1, with a tentative D call TRBD1 (6 bases). The germline V gene encodes CDR1 SGHRS and CDR2 YFSETQ. Trimming cost V 1 base and J 1 base, with 11 bases left between them. This CDR3 is built from 15 residues. As DNA, the CDR3 is TGCGCCAGCAGCTTGACAGGGCAATGGAACACTGAAGCTTTCTTT. Translating it yields CASSLTGQWNTEAFF.

This chain uses TRBV7-2 with TRBJ2-3; TRBD2 agrees at 12 bases. Germline V gene lookup returns CDR1 SGHTA and CDR2 FQGNSA. The CDR3 contains 17 residues. The J segment lost 3 bases and the V segment lost 5 bases, leaving 9 bases of the junction unmatched. The CDR3 sequence: CASSTPLAGGRTDTQYF. The CDR3 DNA sequence: TGTGCCAGCAGCACCCCACTAGCGGGGGGTCGTACAGATACGCAGTATTTT.

This clonotype was seen at least ten times. The chain combines TRBV5-6 with TRBJ2-1; the D gene is possibly TRBD2 (6 bases). V lost 2 bases, J lost 0 bases, and 9 bases lay in between. Germline V lookup: CDR1 SGHDT, CDR2 YYEEEE. CDR3 length: 15 residues. The CDR3 nucleotides read TGTGCCAGCAGCTTAGGCGGGGCCTCCTACAATGAGCAGTTCTTC. This gives the protein CASSLGGASYNEQFF.

This clonotype was recorded a few times. The rearrangement uses TRBV12-3 or TRBV12-4 and TRBJ2-3, with TRBD1 as a possible D gene (5 bases). V lost 1 base and J lost 7, with 9 bases in between. The CDR3 covers 13 residues. The CDR3 region is CASSLVGANTQYF. The CDR3 DNA is TGTGCCAGCAGTTTAGTAGGGGCGAATACGCAGTATTTT.

V and J are TRBV6-6 and TRBJ2-3; 9 bases are shared with TRBD2. This CDR3 region has 15 residues. V trimming: 6 bases; J trimming: 6 bases; junction bases outside the gene matches: 10. Germline V gene data show CDR1 as MNHNY and CDR2 as SVGAGI (reference sequence). The CDR3 DNA sequence: TGTGCCAGCAGCCCGGGACTAGCTAAACCGGATACGCAGTATTTT. This sequence encodes CASSPGLAKPDTQYF.

The V gene is TRBV7-3, the J gene TRBJ2-6; the D gene is possibly TRBD2 (5 bases). Germline loops: CDR1 SGHTA, CDR2 FQGTGA. CDR3 length: 19 amino acids. With 2 bases removed from V and 0 bases from J, the gap between germline ends came to 17 bases. The CDR3 nucleotides read TGTGCCAGCAGCTTAGTTGGTTCGGTGAGGGCCTCTGGGGCCAACGTCCTGACTTTC. This translates into CASSLVGSVRASGANVLTF.

The chain combines TRBV6-6 with TRBJ2-5, with 8 bases identical to TRBD1. In germline, CDR1 is MNHNY, CDR2 SVGAGI (reference sequence). V lost 7 bases and J lost 7; bases outside the gene matches: 11. This CDR3 is 14 amino acids long. The CDR3 reads CASNLDRAMGTQYF. CDR3 coding DNA: TGTGCCAGCAACCTGGACAGGGCCATGGGGACCCAGTACTTC.

The rearrangement links TRBV12-3 or TRBV12-4 to TRBJ2-3, with 7 bases that match TRBD1. V was clipped by 5 bases and J by 1 base; unmatched bases: 3. This CDR3 comprises 14 residues. DNA of the CDR3: TGTGCCAGCAGTCCGGGACAGCGCACAGATACGCAGTATTTT. Translation gives CASSPGQRTDTQYF.

The gene calls are TRBV4-3 and TRBJ2-3; the match to TRBD2 covers 9 bases. This CDR3 comprises 14 residues. Germline values: CDR1 LGHNA, CDR2 YSLEER. V lost 7 bases, J lost 2 bases, and 4 bases stayed unmatched. CDR3 protein: CASKAGGNTDTQYF. The CDR3 nucleotides read TGCGCCAGCAAGGCGGGGGGGAACACAGATACGCAGTATTTT.

This clonotype was counted only a few times. The chain is built from TRBV29-1 and TRBJ2-1; 14 bases line up with TRBD2. The CDR3 runs to 18 residues. The V gene end was trimmed by 4 bases and the J gene end by 3 bases; junction bases not matched to a gene: 11. Germline values: CDR1 SQVTM, CDR2 ANQGSEA. The chain's CDR3 is CSVGGLAGGGVLYNEQFF. The CDR3 region has the DNA TGCAGCGTTGGTGGACTAGCGGGAGGTGGGGTCCTCTACAATGAGCAGTTCTTC.

The V call is TRBV25-1, the J call TRBJ2-6; D ambiguous. Trimming pared 5 bases from V and 1 base from J, leaving 12 bases between. This CDR3 is 16 amino acids long. Germline V gives CDR1 MGHDK, CDR2 SYGVNS. The chain's CDR3 is CASSNTDLSGANVLTF. The CDR3 DNA sequence: TGTGCCAGCAGTAACACCGATCTTTCTGGGGCCAACGTCCTGACTTTC.

This clonotype was observed a handful of times. The gene calls are TRBV5-1 and TRBJ2-4; 7 bases line up with TRBD2. The V and J ends lost 0 bases and 0 bases, in that order; junction bases with no gene match: 3. The CDR3 is 16 amino acids. Germline CDR1 SGHRS, CDR2 YFSETQ. In DNA form, the CDR3 reads TGCGCCAGCAGCTTGGATCCGGGAGGAGCCAAAAACATTCAGTACTTC. Translation gives CASSLDPGGAKNIQYF.